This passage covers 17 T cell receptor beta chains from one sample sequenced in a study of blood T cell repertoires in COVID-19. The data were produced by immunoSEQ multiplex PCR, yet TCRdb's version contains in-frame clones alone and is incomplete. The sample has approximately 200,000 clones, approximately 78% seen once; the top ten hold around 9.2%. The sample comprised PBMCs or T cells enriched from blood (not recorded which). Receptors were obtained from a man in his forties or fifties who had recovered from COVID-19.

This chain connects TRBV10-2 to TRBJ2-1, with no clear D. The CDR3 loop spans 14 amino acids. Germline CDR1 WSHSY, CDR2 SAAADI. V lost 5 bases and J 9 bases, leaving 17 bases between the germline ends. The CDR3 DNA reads TGCGCCAGCAGTCTCTCAGCACCCCCGGGTGAGCAGTTCTTC. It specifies CASSLSAPPGEQFF.

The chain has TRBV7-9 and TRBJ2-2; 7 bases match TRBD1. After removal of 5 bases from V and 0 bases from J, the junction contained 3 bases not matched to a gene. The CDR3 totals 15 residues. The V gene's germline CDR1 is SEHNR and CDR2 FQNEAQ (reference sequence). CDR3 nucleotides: TGTGCCAGCAGCCCACAGGGGCCGAACACCGGGGAGCTGTTTTTT. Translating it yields CASSPQGPNTGELFF. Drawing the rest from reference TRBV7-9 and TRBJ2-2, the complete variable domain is DTGVSQNPRHKITKRGQNVTFRCDPISEHNRLYWYRQTLGQGPEFLTYFQNEAQLEKSRLLSDRFSAERPKGSFSTLEIQRTEQGDSAMYLCASSPQGPNTGELFFGEGSRLTVL.

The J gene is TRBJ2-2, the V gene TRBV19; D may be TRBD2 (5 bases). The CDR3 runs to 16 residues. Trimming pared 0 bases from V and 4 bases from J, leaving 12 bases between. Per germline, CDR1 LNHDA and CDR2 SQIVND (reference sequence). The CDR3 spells CASSIDRLGSTGELFF. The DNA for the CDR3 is TGTGCCAGTAGTATAGATCGGCTAGGGAGCACCGGGGAGCTGTTTTTT.

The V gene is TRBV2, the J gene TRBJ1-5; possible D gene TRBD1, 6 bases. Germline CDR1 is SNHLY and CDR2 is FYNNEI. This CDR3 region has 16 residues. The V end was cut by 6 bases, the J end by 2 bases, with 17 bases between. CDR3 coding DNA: TGTGCCAGCAGCCAGACAGGATCCTTGGGCAATCAGCCCCAGCATTTT. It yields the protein CASSQTGSLGNQPQHF.

This chain's CDR3 is CASRSGTANTEAFF. DNA of the CDR3: TGTGCCAGCAGATCCGGGACAGCGAACACTGAAGCTTTCTTT. The chain couples TRBV5-5 to TRBJ1-1; 7 bases fit TRBD1. The CDR3 extends over 14 amino acids. Germline CDR1 SGHKS, CDR2 YYEKEE (reference sequence). J was trimmed by 1 base and V by 5 bases; bases with no gene match: 5. Complete variable domain (other parts from reference TRBV5-5 and TRBJ1-1): DAGVTQSPTHLIKTRGQQVTLRCSPISGHKSVSWYQQVLGQGPQFIFQYYEKEERGRGNFPDRFSARQFPNYSSELNVNALLLGDSALYLCASRSGTANTEAFFGQGTRLTVV.

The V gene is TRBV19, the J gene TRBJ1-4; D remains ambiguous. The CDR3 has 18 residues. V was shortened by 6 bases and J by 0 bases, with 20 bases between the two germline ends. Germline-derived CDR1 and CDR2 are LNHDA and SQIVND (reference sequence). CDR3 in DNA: TGTGCCAGTAGGCCTTGGGCCTCAGACCTCTCAACTAATGAAAAACTGTTTTTT. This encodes CASRPWASDLSTNEKLFF.

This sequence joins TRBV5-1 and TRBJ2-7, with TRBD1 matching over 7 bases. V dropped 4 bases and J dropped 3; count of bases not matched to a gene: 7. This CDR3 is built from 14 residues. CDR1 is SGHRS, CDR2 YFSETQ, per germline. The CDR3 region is CASSAQGIFYEQYF. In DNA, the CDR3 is TGCGCCAGCAGCGCACAGGGGATTTTCTACGAGCAGTACTTC. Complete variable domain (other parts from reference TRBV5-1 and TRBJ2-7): KAGVTQTPRYLIKTRGQQVTLSCSPISGHRSVSWYQQTPGQGLQFLFEYFSETQRNKGNFPGRFSGRQFSNSRSEMNVSTLELGDSALYLCASSAQGIFYEQYFGPGTRLTVT.

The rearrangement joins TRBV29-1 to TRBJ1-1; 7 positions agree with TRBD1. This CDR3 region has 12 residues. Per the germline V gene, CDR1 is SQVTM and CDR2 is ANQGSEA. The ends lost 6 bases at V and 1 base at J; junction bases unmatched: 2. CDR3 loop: CSVDRENTEAFF. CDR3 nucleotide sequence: TGCAGCGTCGACAGGGAGAACACTGAAGCTTTCTTT.

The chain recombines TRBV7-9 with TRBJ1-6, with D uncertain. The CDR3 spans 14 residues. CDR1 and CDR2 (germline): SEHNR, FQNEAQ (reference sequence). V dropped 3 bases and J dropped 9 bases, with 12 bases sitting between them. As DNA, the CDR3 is TGTGCCAGCAGCTTTACTTTTTCGTTTTCACCCCTCCACTTT. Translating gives CASSFTFSFSPLHF. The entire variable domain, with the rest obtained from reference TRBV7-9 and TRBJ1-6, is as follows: DTGVSQNPRHKITKRGQNVTFRCDPISEHNRLYWYRQTLGQGPEFLTYFQNEAQLEKSRLLSDRFSAERPKGSFSTLEIQRTEQGDSAMYLCASSFTFSFSPLHFGNGTRLTVT.

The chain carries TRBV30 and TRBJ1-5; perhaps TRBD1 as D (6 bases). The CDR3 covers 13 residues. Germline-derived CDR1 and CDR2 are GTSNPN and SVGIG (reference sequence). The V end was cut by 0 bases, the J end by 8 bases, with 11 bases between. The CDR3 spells CAWSVRGGEPQHF. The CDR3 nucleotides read TGTGCCTGGAGTGTACGAGGGGGAGAGCCCCAGCATTTT.

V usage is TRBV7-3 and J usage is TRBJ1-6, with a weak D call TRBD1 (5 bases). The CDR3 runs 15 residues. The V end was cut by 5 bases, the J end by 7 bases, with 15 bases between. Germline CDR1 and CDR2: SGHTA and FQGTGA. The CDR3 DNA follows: TGTGCCAGCAGCCTCGTAGGGGCCAGGAATTCACCCCTCCACTTT. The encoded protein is CASSLVGARNSPLHF.

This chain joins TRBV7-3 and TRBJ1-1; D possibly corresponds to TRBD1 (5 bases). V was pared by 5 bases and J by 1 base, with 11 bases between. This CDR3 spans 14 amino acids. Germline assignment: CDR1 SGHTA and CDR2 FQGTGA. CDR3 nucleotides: TGTGCCAGCAGCGTTGACAGCTGGAACACTGAAGCTTTCTTT. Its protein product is CASSVDSWNTEAFF.

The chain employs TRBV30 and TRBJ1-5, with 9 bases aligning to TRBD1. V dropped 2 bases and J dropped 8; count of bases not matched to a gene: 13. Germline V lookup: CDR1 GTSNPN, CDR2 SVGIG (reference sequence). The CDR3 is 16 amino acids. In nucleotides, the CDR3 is TGTGCCTGGAGTCCCCTTAAGACAGGGGGGTTTAAGCCCCAGCATTTT. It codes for CAWSPLKTGGFKPQHF.

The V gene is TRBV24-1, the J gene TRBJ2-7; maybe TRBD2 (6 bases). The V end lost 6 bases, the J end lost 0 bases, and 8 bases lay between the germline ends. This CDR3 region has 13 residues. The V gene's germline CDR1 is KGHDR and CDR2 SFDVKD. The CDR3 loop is CATSRRDSYEQYF. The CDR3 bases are TGTGCCACCAGTCGGAGGGACTCCTACGAGCAGTACTTC.

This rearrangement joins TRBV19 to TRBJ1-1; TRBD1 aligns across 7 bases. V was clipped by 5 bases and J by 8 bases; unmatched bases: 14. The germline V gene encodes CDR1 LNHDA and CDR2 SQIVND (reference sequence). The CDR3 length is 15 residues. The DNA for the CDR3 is TGTGCCAGTAGTTTCCGGACAGGCCCCTATCGGGAAGCTTTCTTT. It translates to CASSFRTGPYREAFF. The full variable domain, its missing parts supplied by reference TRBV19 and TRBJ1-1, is DGGITQSPKYLFRKEGQNVTLSCEQNLNHDAMYWYRQDPGQGLRLIYYSQIVNDFQKGDIAEGYSVSREKKESFPLTVTSAQKNPTAFYLCASSFRTGPYREAFFGQGTRLTVV.

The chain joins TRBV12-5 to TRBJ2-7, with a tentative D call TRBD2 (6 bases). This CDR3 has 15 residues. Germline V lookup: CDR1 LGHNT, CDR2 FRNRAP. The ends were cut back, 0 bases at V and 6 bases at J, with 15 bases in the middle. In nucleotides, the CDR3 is TGTGCTAGTGGTTTGGTAATCGATCTGGGGGGCGAGCAGTACTTC. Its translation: CASGLVIDLGGEQYF.

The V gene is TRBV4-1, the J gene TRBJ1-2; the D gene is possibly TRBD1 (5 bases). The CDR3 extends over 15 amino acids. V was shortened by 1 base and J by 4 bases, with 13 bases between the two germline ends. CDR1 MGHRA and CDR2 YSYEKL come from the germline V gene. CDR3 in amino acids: CASSQAGRVGYGYTF. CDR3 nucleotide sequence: TGCGCCAGCAGCCAAGCGGGCAGGGTGGGCTATGGCTACACCTTC.